Below are 22 T cell receptor beta chains sequenced from a single sample in a study of cytomegalovirus exposure and HLA in healthy donors. The PCR employed 60 Vbeta primers together with 13 Jbeta primers. Generated by immunoSEQ multiplex PCR, the TCRdb table keeps only in-frame clones and is missing some. Its table records 150,000 to 250,000 clones. The sequencing input was PBMCs. These receptors were obtained from a boy younger than 18 in good health and CMV-seronegative.

J is TRBJ2-5 and V is TRBV7-3, with a weak D call TRBD2 (6 bases). Germline V gene data show CDR1 as SGHTA and CDR2 as FQGTGA. Between the trimmed V and J ends, which lost 5 bases and 4 bases, there was a span of 14 bases. This CDR3 has 14 amino acids. This CDR3 is CASSRGSGAETQYF. CDR3 nucleotide sequence: TGTGCCAGCAGCCGGGGGAGTGGAGCAGAGACCCAGTACTTC.

The V and J genes are TRBV19 and TRBJ2-1, with 7 bases that match TRBD1. This CDR3 comprises 14 residues. V trimming: 6 bases; J trimming: 5 bases; junction bases outside the gene matches: 7. The germline CDR1 and CDR2 sequences are LNHDA and SQIVND (reference sequence). The CDR3, as DNA: TGTGCCAGTAGCCACGGACAGGTAGACAATGAGCAGTTCTTC. It codes for CASSHGQVDNEQFF.

CDR3 sequence reads: CASSLGGGGGYEQYF. The CDR3, as DNA: TGTGCCAGCAGCTTAGGGGGCGGCGGTGGCTACGAGCAGTACTTC. V and J are TRBV7-9 and TRBJ2-7, with D possibly matching TRBD1 (5 bases). CDR1 is SEHNR, CDR2 FQNEAQ, per germline (reference sequence). The ends were cut back, 1 base at V and 3 bases at J, with 13 bases in the middle. The CDR3 is 15 residues long. The variable domain in full, with the rest retrieved from reference TRBV7-9 and TRBJ2-7, is DTGVSQNPRHKITKRGQNVTFRCDPISEHNRLYWYRQTLGQGPEFLTYFQNEAQLEKSRLLSDRFSAERPKGSFSTLEIQRTEQGDSAMYLCASSLGGGGGYEQYFGPGTRLTVT.

The rearrangement uses TRBV27 and TRBJ2-2; tentatively, D is TRBD1 (7 bases). V was clipped by 7 bases and J by 5 bases, with 14 bases between them. Germline lookup yields CDR1 MNHEY and CDR2 SMNVEV (reference sequence). The CDR3 consists of 14 residues. CDR3 in amino acids: CASTRQGGTGELFF. The DNA of the CDR3 is TGTGCCAGCACCAGACAGGGAGGAACCGGGGAGCTGTTTTTT.

J is TRBJ2-7 and V is TRBV7-9; D not resolved. From germline, CDR1 is SEHNR and CDR2 FQNEAQ (reference sequence). CDR3 size: 15 residues. The V and J ends lost 1 base and 2 bases respectively, with 12 bases between them. CDR3 amino acids: CASSLESGVAYEQYF. CDR3 sequence (DNA): TGTGCCAGCAGCTTAGAGTCTGGAGTCGCCTACGAGCAGTACTTC.

V is TRBV7-9 and J is TRBJ2-5, with TRBD2 matching 7 bases. CDR3 length: 16 amino acids. Germline-derived CDR1 and CDR2 are SEHNR and FQNEAQ (reference sequence). Germline trimming cut 5 bases from V and 0 bases from J; bases unmatched to any gene: 9. The CDR3 spells CASSVPGEGYQETQYF. The CDR3 DNA sequence: TGTGCCAGCAGCGTCCCGGGGGAGGGGTACCAAGAGACCCAGTACTTC.

The chain employs TRBV15 and TRBJ2-1, with a weak D call TRBD2 (5 bases). The CDR3 extends over 14 amino acids. Trimming stripped 1 base from V and 9 bases from J, with 13 bases between. Germline values: CDR1 LNHNV, CDR2 YYDKDF (reference sequence). The CDR3 coding sequence is TGTGCCACCAGCAGAGCTCGAGCGGTGAGTGAGCAGTTCTTC. This encodes CATSRARAVSEQFF.

Comments on this clone: The junction differs from germline at one of its ends, possibly a read error. V and J are TRBV6-4 and TRBJ2-1; D perhaps matches TRBD1 (5 bases). The CDR3 consists of 15 residues. Germline V gives CDR1 MRHNA, CDR2 SNTAGT. CDR3 bases: TGTGCCAACAGTGAAGGGCAGGGTTTAGGCAATGAGCAGTTCTTC. This gives the protein CANSEGQGLGNEQFF.

The chain couples TRBV6-5 to TRBJ1-2; possible D gene TRBD1, 6 bases. CDR3 length: 16 residues. Deletions cut 2 bases from V and 8 bases from J, with 21 bases between. The germline V gene has CDR1 MNHEY and CDR2 SVGAGI. CDR3 amino acids: CASSYETRTPRGGYTF. For the CDR3, the DNA is TGTGCCAGCAGTTACGAAACCAGGACACCCAGGGGAGGCTACACCTTC.

This sequence joins TRBV5-8 and TRBJ1-5, with TRBD1 identical over 7 bases. Germline trimming cut 4 bases from V and 12 bases from J; bases unmatched to any gene: 13. The CDR3 runs 14 residues. CDR1 is SGHTS, CDR2 YDEGEE, per germline. The CDR3 loop is CASSLSRWGTVQHF. CDR3 sequence (DNA): TGTGCCAGCAGCCTTAGTAGGTGGGGGACAGTCCAGCATTTT.

This chain links TRBV6-1 with TRBJ1-3, with a tentative D call TRBD1 (6 bases). Per germline, CDR1 MNHNS and CDR2 SASEGT. With 2 bases removed from V and 4 bases from J, the gap between germline ends came to 9 bases. CDR3 length: 14 residues. DNA for the CDR3: TGTGCCAGCAGTGAACAGGGGCTGGGAAACACCATATATTTT. Translating gives CASSEQGLGNTIYF.

The chain recombines TRBV19 with TRBJ2-1, with TRBD1 as a possible D gene (8 bases). The CDR3 length is 15 residues. Trimming took 6 bases from V and 2 from J, leaving 14 bases between them. Germline CDR1 LNHDA, CDR2 SQIVND (reference sequence). Here the CDR3 reads CASRETGGAYNEQFF. The DNA for the CDR3 is TGTGCCAGTAGAGAAACAGGGGGGGCCTACAATGAGCAGTTCTTC.

CDR3 in amino acids: CASSQGEYGYTF. In DNA, the CDR3 is TGCGCCAGCAGCCAAGGCGAGTATGGCTACACCTTC. The rearrangement joins TRBV4-1 to TRBJ1-2; D is uncertain. The V end lost 1 base, the J end lost 5 bases, and 5 bases lay between the germline ends. The CDR3 length is 12 residues. CDR1 is MGHRA, CDR2 YSYEKL, per germline.

V gene TRBV19 combines with J gene TRBJ2-7; 11 positions match TRBD1. CDR3 length: 16 residues. The germline CDR1 and CDR2 sequences are LNHDA and SQIVND (reference sequence). Unmatched junction bases numbered 8, after V lost 5 bases and J lost 2 bases. The CDR3 protein is CASSPRDRGRTYEQYF. CDR3 coding DNA: TGTGCCAGTAGTCCCCGGGACAGGGGGAGGACCTACGAGCAGTACTTC.

The chain employs TRBV9 and TRBJ2-5; TRBD2 agrees at 8 bases. Trimming at V came to 3 bases and at J to 5 bases, leaving 6 bases not matched to a gene. Germline V gene sequence: CDR1 SGDLS, CDR2 YYNGEE. CDR3 size: 14 residues. CDR3 bases: TGTGCCAGCAGCGCGGCACGCGGGGGGGAGACCCAGTACTTC. Protein: CASSAARGGETQYF.

The J gene is TRBJ2-1, the V gene TRBV9; the match to TRBD1 covers 8 bases. There are 15 residues in the CDR3. From germline, CDR1 is SGDLS and CDR2 YYNGEE. The J segment lost 5 bases and the V segment lost 1 base, leaving 5 bases of the junction unmatched. CDR3 residues: CASSVSGGANNEQFF. DNA of the CDR3: TGTGCCAGCAGCGTATCAGGGGGCGCGAACAATGAGCAGTTCTTC.

This rearrangement joins TRBV5-4 to TRBJ2-5, with 8 bases identical to TRBD2. Germline-derived CDR1 and CDR2 are SGHNT and YYREEE (reference sequence). CDR3 length: 16 amino acids. The V gene end was trimmed by 2 bases and the J gene end by 1 base; junction bases not matched to a gene: 7. CDR3: CASSFPGGGPQETQYF. DNA of the CDR3: TGTGCCAGCAGCTTTCCTGGCGGGGGGCCCCAAGAGACCCAGTACTTC. The full variable domain, completed using reference TRBV5-4 and TRBJ2-5, is ETGVTQSPTHLIKTRGQQVTLRCSSQSGHNTVSWYQQALGQGPQFIFQYYREEENGRGNFPPRFSGLQFPNYSSELNVNALELDDSALYLCASSFPGGGPQETQYFGPGTRLLVL.

The genes are TRBV11-2 and TRBJ1-1; 8 bases agree with TRBD1. J was trimmed by 4 bases and V by 2 bases; bases with no gene match: 12. Germline lookup yields CDR1 SGHAT and CDR2 FQNNGV. The CDR3 totals 17 residues. CDR3 loop: CASSLPTYTGGSTEAFF. The CDR3 DNA reads as TGTGCCAGCAGCTTACCGACCTATACAGGGGGGAGCACTGAAGCTTTCTTT. Drawing the rest from reference TRBV11-2 and TRBJ1-1, the complete variable domain is EAGVAQSPRYKIIEKRQSVAFWCNPISGHATLYWYQQILGQGPKLLIQFQNNGVVDDSQLPKDRFSAERLKGVDSTLKIQPAKLEDSAVYLCASSLPTYTGGSTEAFFGQGTRLTVV.

The chain employs TRBV4-1 and TRBJ2-1; TRBD1 agrees at 7 bases. The CDR3 runs to 14 residues. J gave up 4 bases and V 3 bases, and 3 bases lay outside the gene matches. Germline values: CDR1 MGHRA, CDR2 YSYEKL. The CDR3 nucleotides are TGCGCCAGCAGCCACCCGGGACAGTACAATGAGCAGTTCTTC. The encoded protein is CASSHPGQYNEQFF.

The chain joins TRBV4-1 to TRBJ1-1; D uncertain. Germline V gene lookup returns CDR1 MGHRA and CDR2 YSYEKL. This CDR3 spans 14 amino acids. V was trimmed by 2 bases and J by 11 bases, leaving 18 bases between them. The CDR3 DNA reads as TGCGCCAGCAGCCAAAAAGAAGGCTCATCGGAGGCTTTCTTT. Encoded protein: CASSQKEGSSEAFF.

J is TRBJ2-7 and V is TRBV6-1, with D hard to call. This CDR3 contains 17 residues. The germline V gene encodes CDR1 MNHNS and CDR2 SASEGT. The V end was cut by 1 base, the J end by 2 bases, with 18 bases between. The CDR3 DNA reads TGTGCCAGCAGTGAAGAGGCGCAGATTCAGAGGACCTACGAGCAGTACTTC. This encodes CASSEEAQIQRTYEQYF.

This chain connects TRBV5-1 to TRBJ2-3, with 8 bases matching TRBD1. CDR1 and CDR2 from the germline V gene are SGHRS and YFSETQ. This CDR3 spans 16 amino acids. The J segment lost 5 bases and the V segment lost 0 bases, leaving 8 bases of the junction unmatched. The CDR3 sequence: CASSLGTGGGGDTQYF. CDR3 DNA sequence: TGCGCCAGCAGCTTGGGAACAGGGGGAGGAGGAGATACGCAGTATTTT.